This TCR beta chain was retrieved from a study of blood T cell repertoires in COVID-19 (TCRdb year 2020). In the study overall: Samples from collaborators originated in the United States, Italy and Spain and spanned both the acute and convalescent phases of COVID-19. HLA class I and class II types, where available, came from metadata supplied by the sample provider rather than from assay-based typing. Deeply sampled blood TCRbeta repertoires from subjects exposed to, actively infected with, or recovered from COVID-19 were included in the dataset. The material from the prospective study consisted of cDNA or gDNA derived from T cells, B-cell-depleted T cells, or PBMCs. The repertoires were made available in a free public database intended to serve as a resource for research on the immune response to SARS-CoV-2. Sample metadata almost always included a de-identified subject ID, COVID-19 status, age in years and sex. Samples were obtained from the ongoing ImmuneRACE study (first 160 participants) and from about 1,300 subjects provided by 6 global collaborators.

Study-wide findings and limitations: The quantity of clinical and demographic metadata differed by source and by participant and was supplied without curation.

The immunoSEQ Assay, a bias-controlled multiplex PCR, was used to amplify TCRbeta CDR3 regions from genomic DNA. As for the original processing: The number of nucleated cells in each sample was estimated by amplification of reference gene primers within the assay. To quantify the absolute abundance of each unique TCRbeta CDR3 rearrangement, sequence reads were collapsed and filtered. For each sample, productive Simpson clonality was calculated by taking the square root of Simpson's diversity index across productive rearrangements. TCRdb carries this immuneACCESS record with in-frame sequences only. Its versions omit some clonotypes, under half of them owing to an unresolved V gene in the studies checked, with the rest unexplained. V and J calls and clone size are copied from that table; D and trimming were computed from the DNA. The table for this sample lists about 120,000 clones; around three quarters of them were counted only once. Approximately 4% of the sample rests with the top ten.

In its sample, this clone was seen once. The antigen it recognizes is unknown. No qualities accompany the bases; no much larger clone lies one base away. Collaborating institutions collected whole blood in K2EDTA tubes following their own protocols. For TCRbeta analysis, collaborator samples were shipped as frozen whole blood, as isolated PBMCs, or as DNA extracted from either sample type. Its CDR3 holds 16 amino acids, cysteine through phenylalanine. Only the CDR3 region is kept as DNA, spanning 48 bases read in frame from base 1. V loses 3 bases at its end and J loses 4 bases; junction bases beyond the gene matches: 8. Based on the germline V gene (reference sequence), the CDR1 and CDR2 sequences are SGHNT and YYREEE.

The chain links TRBV5-4 with TRBJ2-2; TRBD2 matches 8 bases in the middle. This receptor was taken from an elderly woman with acute or convalescent COVID-19. Material for sequencing was peripheral blood. DNA sequence: TGTGCCAGCAGCTCCCCGGCGGGGGGTGGCACCGGGGAGCTGTTTTTT. It encodes CASSSPAGGGTGELFF.